These 24 T cell receptor beta chains came from one sample sequenced in a study of T cell clones after liver transplantation. Repertoires were generated with immunoSEQ multiplex PCR, while TCRdb's copy carries only in-frame clones and drops some. The table includes some 110,000 clones, around 83% detected once. This specimen was CD4+ T cells from blood, taken before liver transplant. These receptors all stem from a human donor who received a liver transplant.

The count of this clone is one. Here the CDR3 reads CASSLPGEQYF. The CDR3 bases are TGTGCCAGCAGCCTACCGGGCGAGCAGTACTTC. The chain employs TRBV7-8 and TRBJ2-7, with unresolved D. V dropped 5 bases and J dropped 6 bases, with 8 bases sitting between them. Germline V CDR1 and CDR2: SGHVS, FQNEAQ. This CDR3 is 11 amino acids long.

This chain joins TRBV9 and TRBJ2-3, with 11 positions matching TRBD2. J gave up 6 bases and V 2 bases, and 11 bases lay outside the gene matches. CDR1 and CDR2 (germline): SGDLS, YYNGEE. The CDR3 has 17 amino acids. The CDR3: CASSVHPSGGPRDTQYF. Here the CDR3 DNA reads TGTGCCAGCAGCGTTCATCCTAGCGGGGGGCCCAGGGATACGCAGTATTTT.

The chain recombines TRBV7-6 with TRBJ2-7; TRBD1 matches at 9 bases. The V gene's germline CDR1 is SGHVS and CDR2 FNYEAQ. The CDR3 sequence is 16 residues long. After removal of 4 bases from V and 2 bases from J, the junction contained 9 bases not matched to a gene. Here the CDR3 reads CASSSQTGGMTYEQYF. CDR3 nucleotide sequence: TGTGCCAGCAGCTCCCAGACAGGGGGTATGACCTACGAGCAGTACTTC.

A remark on this clone: A read error may produce the germline difference seen at one junction end. This CDR3 is CASILSTNYDYTF. As DNA, the CDR3 is TGTGCCAGCATACTCAGTACTAACTATGACTACACCTTC. The gene calls are TRBV2 and TRBJ1-2; D is ambiguous. Germline V lookup: CDR1 SNHLY, CDR2 FYNNEI. CDR3 length: 13 amino acids.

The rearrangement joins TRBV4-3 to TRBJ1-2, with D perhaps matching TRBD1 (6 bases). This CDR3 spans 19 amino acids. Trimming shortened V by 0 bases and J by 4 bases, and 24 bases separated the two germline ends. Germline CDR1 LGHNA, CDR2 YSLEER. CDR3 coding DNA: TGCGCCAGCAGCCAAGATTTAGACGGACAGCACCCTTTCCTCTATGGCTACACCTTC. Protein: CASSQDLDGQHPFLYGYTF.

The chain recombines TRBV5-1 with TRBJ2-7; 10 nucleotides align to TRBD1. There are 14 residues in the CDR3. V lost 3 bases, J lost 5 bases, and 5 bases stayed unmatched. Germline V gene lookup returns CDR1 SGHRS and CDR2 YFSETQ. In DNA, the CDR3 is TGCGCCAGCAGCTGGGGACAGGGGATGAACGAGCAGTACTTC. Its translation is CASSWGQGMNEQYF.

CDR3 coding DNA: TGTGCCAGCAGACCCGGGACATCCCCCTACGAGCAGTACTTC. This encodes CASRPGTSPYEQYF. The rearrangement links TRBV6-5 to TRBJ2-7; D might be TRBD1 (6 bases). Germline CDR1 is MNHEY and CDR2 is SVGAGI. V was pared by 6 bases and J by 2 bases, with 14 bases between. The length of the CDR3 is 14 residues.

This clone was detected ten times or more. The chain recombines TRBV18 with TRBJ1-2; possible D gene TRBD1, 6 bases. Germline assignment: CDR1 KGHSH and CDR2 LQKENI. Trimming removed 1 base at V and 8 bases at J, with 11 bases between. The CDR3 contains 13 residues. This CDR3 is CASSPLRGHGYTF. In nucleotides, the CDR3 is TGTGCCAGCTCACCACTAAGGGGACACGGCTACACCTTC.

This clone was recorded once. This sequence joins TRBV19 and TRBJ1-2; TRBD1 aligns across 7 bases. After removal of 3 bases from V and 8 bases from J, the junction contained 12 bases not matched to a gene. Looked up from germline, CDR1 is LNHDA and CDR2 is SQIVND (reference sequence). CDR3 length: 15 residues. The CDR3 DNA reads as TGTGCCAGTAGTATCACAGGGGTTCTTACGAGCGGCTACACCTTC. Translated, it gives CASSITGVLTSGYTF.

This clone was seen a single time. The rearrangement uses TRBV7-9 and TRBJ1-2; TRBD1 aligns across 9 bases. The CDR3 spans 15 residues. Germline lookup yields CDR1 SEHNR and CDR2 FQNEAQ (reference sequence). J gave up 4 bases and V 6 bases, and 9 bases lay outside the gene matches. The CDR3 reads CASSLTGGSFYGYTF. Written as DNA, the CDR3 is TGTGCCAGCAGTTTGACAGGGGGTAGCTTCTATGGCTACACCTTC.

This chain links TRBV19 with TRBJ1-6; D perhaps matches TRBD1 (5 bases). CDR3 size: 18 residues. The V gene's germline CDR1 is LNHDA and CDR2 SQIVND (reference sequence). V was trimmed by 7 bases and J by 6 bases, leaving 25 bases between them. The CDR3 spells CASTPARPGREFNSPLHF. CDR3 coding DNA: TGTGCCAGTACCCCTGCGCGTCCAGGGCGGGAATTTAATTCACCCCTCCACTTT.

The chain uses TRBV2 and TRBJ2-5, with no clear D. CDR3 length equals 13 residues. Germline lookup yields CDR1 SNHLY and CDR2 FYNNEI. V lost 5 bases to trimming and J lost 2 bases, with 9 bases between them. Here the CDR3 reads CASSYKPQETQYF. In DNA, the CDR3 is TGTGCCAGCAGTTACAAACCTCAAGAGACCCAGTACTTC.

In this sample, this clone turned up once. This chain uses TRBV6-1 with TRBJ1-1; no clear D gene. CDR1 and CDR2 (germline): MNHNS, SASEGT. The CDR3 has 13 residues. V shed 2 bases and J shed 5 bases, with 9 bases lying between them. The CDR3 DNA sequence: TGTGCCAGCAGTGAAAACCATGAGACTGAAGCTTTCTTT. Translation: CASSENHETEAFF.

This clone was seen more than once but under ten times. V usage is TRBV6-1 and J usage is TRBJ2-2; 7 bases map to TRBD1. The length of the CDR3 is 15 residues. Germline CDR1 reads MNHNS; CDR2 reads SASEGT. V was pared by 6 bases and J by 0 bases, with 4 bases of the junction left unmatched. CDR3 DNA sequence: TGTGCCAGCAGATCGACAGGGACGAACACCGGGGAGCTGTTTTTT. This codes for CASRSTGTNTGELFF.

The chain joins TRBV19 to TRBJ2-5, with a weak D call TRBD2 (6 bases). V gave up 3 bases and J gave up 0 bases, with 20 bases separating them. CDR3 length: 18 residues. Germline-derived CDR1 and CDR2 are LNHDA and SQIVND (reference sequence). The DNA for the CDR3 is TGTGCCAGTAGTATCGATTTCGGGGTAGCGGTGAACCAAGAGACCCAGTACTTC. Amino acids: CASSIDFGVAVNQETQYF.

The gene calls are TRBV6-5 and TRBJ2-5, with TRBD2 matching over 7 bases. Per germline, CDR1 MNHEY and CDR2 SVGAGI. V dropped 0 bases and J dropped 5; count of bases not matched to a gene: 9. This CDR3 comprises 16 residues. CDR3 coding DNA: TGTGCCAGCAGTTACTCCGAAGCGGGGTTCCAGGAGACCCAGTACTTC. It yields the protein CASSYSEAGFQETQYF.

This rearrangement joins TRBV18 to TRBJ1-4; D unresolved. V shed 2 bases and J shed 0 bases, with 7 bases lying between them. Germline V gene sequence: CDR1 KGHSH, CDR2 LQKENI. The CDR3 spans 15 residues. The CDR3 spells CASSPGRATNEKLFF. CDR3 sequence (DNA): TGTGCCAGCTCACCAGGGAGGGCAACTAATGAAAAACTGTTTTTT.

The chain is built from TRBV6-5 and TRBJ1-5; D might be TRBD1 (5 bases). The ends were cut back, 0 bases at V and 5 bases at J, with 11 bases in the middle. The germline gives CDR1 MNHEY, CDR2 SVGAGI. This CDR3 contains 15 residues. CDR3 amino acids: CASSYSVRADQPQHF. The CDR3, as DNA: TGTGCCAGCAGTTACTCTGTCAGGGCCGATCAGCCCCAGCATTTT.

V usage is TRBV15 and J usage is TRBJ1-4; no reliable D call. Germline V gives CDR1 LNHNV, CDR2 YYDKDF (reference sequence). Trimming took off 1 base at V and 4 bases at J, with 7 bases between the two ends. This CDR3 is built from 14 residues. The DNA for the CDR3 is TGTGCCACCAGCAGAGGCAGAAATAATGAAAAACTGTTTTTT. Translation: CATSRGRNNEKLFF.

This chain links TRBV5-1 with TRBJ1-6; D is unclear. This CDR3 has 14 residues. Germline V gene data show CDR1 as SGHRS and CDR2 as YFSETQ. Trimming stripped 2 bases from V and 7 bases from J, with 10 bases between. The chain's CDR3 is CASSLSRMNSPLHF. Here the CDR3 DNA reads TGCGCCAGCAGCTTATCACGGATGAATTCACCCCTCCACTTT.

The chain joins TRBV11-2 to TRBJ2-3; D gene unclear. V was shortened by 0 bases and J by 2 bases, with 9 bases between the two germline ends. CDR3 length: 15 residues. CDR1 and CDR2 from the germline V gene are SGHAT and FQNNGV. The CDR3 spells CASSLETQPTDTQYF. The CDR3 coding sequence is TGTGCCAGCAGCTTAGAGACTCAACCCACAGATACGCAGTATTTT.

V and J are TRBV7-8 and TRBJ2-4; D might be TRBD2 (5 bases). V was clipped by 6 bases and J by 6 bases, with 12 bases between them. Germline loops: CDR1 SGHVS, CDR2 FQNEAQ. This CDR3 has 13 residues. CDR3 bases: TGTGCCAGCAGTTCCACCCGGGGAAACATTCAGTACTTC. Its protein product is CASSSTRGNIQYF.

The chain carries TRBV7-6 and TRBJ2-5; D ambiguous. V lost 1 base and J lost 2, with 11 bases in between. The germline V gene encodes CDR1 SGHVS and CDR2 FNYEAQ. The CDR3 has 15 amino acids. The CDR3 region has the DNA TGTGCCAGCAGCTTAGGGGCCCTTGATCAAGAGACCCAGTACTTC. It specifies CASSLGALDQETQYF.

The chain combines TRBV7-8 with TRBJ1-4; 7 nucleotides match TRBD1. Losses at the gene ends were 4 bases for V and 8 bases for J; bases not matched to a gene: 7. From germline, CDR1 is SGHVS and CDR2 FQNEAQ. The CDR3 is 14 residues long. CDR3: CASSSRDSGEKLFF. The CDR3 nucleotides read TGTGCCAGCAGCTCCCGGGACAGTGGAGAAAAACTGTTTTTT.